This T cell receptor beta chain was observed in a study of technical replicates of blood from a few donors (dated by TCRdb to 2017 to 2019). Library method: the immunoSEQ multiplex PCR assay. Here the immuneACCESS table is served through TCRdb, limited to in-frame sequences with V and J called. Missing clones are a known gap in these copies; in checked studies unresolved V genes cover under half, and the rest lacks a known reason. The sample profile shows tens of thousands of clones; approximately 88% of them were found once. Together, the top ten hold around 5% of the sample. The CDR3, cysteine through phenylalanine, is 15 amino acids long. The entry retains the CDR3 DNA only, 45 bases that are in frame from base 1. CDR1 and CDR2, per the germline V gene, are MNHNS and SASEGT. Relative to germline, V is 7 bases shorter and J is 3 bases shorter, with 16 bases between their ends. On this clone itself: Its antigen specificity is not known. No base quality information exists; no much larger clone differs at one position.

This TCR was sampled from a human donor in good health. Some clones in this sample may be carry-over from other donors' samples. This chain joins TRBV6-1 to TRBJ1-5; confidence is insufficient to name the D gene. The sequenced material came from PBMCs. The CDR3 corresponds to CASTLGQAPNQPQHF. In nucleotides, the sequence is TGTGCCAGCACTCTCGGCCAGGCCCCCAATCAGCCCCAGCATTTT.